This T cell receptor (beta chain) originates from a study of neurological immune-mediated disorders. TCRdb re-called the 5' RACE reads through MiXCR, storing one row per CDR3 protein. This table holds around 70,000 distinct CDR3 sequences, around 5.2% found once. This CDR3 comprises 12 residues. Trimming cost V 6 bases and J 5 bases, with 10 bases left between them. CDR1 MNHEY and CDR2 SVGAGI come from the germline V gene. This receptor was taken from a young man with multiple sclerosis. The sample comprised PBMCs. The chain employs TRBV6-5 and TRBJ1-1; D unresolved. This CDR3 is CASSPLKTEAFF. The CDR3 nucleotides read TGTGCCAGCAGCCCTTTAAAGACTGAAGCTTTCTTT.